This entry features one TCR beta chain sequence. Its target is unknown. The source of the sample is a study of T cell responses to AZD1222 COVID-19 vaccine. Across the whole study: Both about-4-week and about-12-week second-dose recipients were combined.

The study, taken as a whole, reports: Recipients of AZD1222 seropositive at baseline numbered only 5 to 7. It was only after the peak T cell response that any repertoires were sampled. Nearly half of spike-specific TCRs reportedly target variant regions that are unmutated in the B.1.351 and B.1.1.7 variants.

CDR1 is SGHAT, CDR2 FQDESV, per germline (reference sequence). The CDR3 has 13 residues. The V and J ends lost 5 bases and 7 bases respectively, with 14 bases between them. Repertoires were generated with immunoSEQ multiplex PCR, while TCRdb's copy carries only in-frame clones and drops some. The sample holds 150,000 or so clones, around nine tenths seen once. The TCR comes from an adult in good health. Sequenced material: peripheral blood, taken on day 0 of AZD1222 vaccination. V gene TRBV11-1 combines with J gene TRBJ2-5; the D is unclear. CDR3 protein: CASSPLGWGTQYF. The CDR3 DNA is TGTGCCAGCAGCCCGTTGGGCTGGGGGACCCAGTACTTC.